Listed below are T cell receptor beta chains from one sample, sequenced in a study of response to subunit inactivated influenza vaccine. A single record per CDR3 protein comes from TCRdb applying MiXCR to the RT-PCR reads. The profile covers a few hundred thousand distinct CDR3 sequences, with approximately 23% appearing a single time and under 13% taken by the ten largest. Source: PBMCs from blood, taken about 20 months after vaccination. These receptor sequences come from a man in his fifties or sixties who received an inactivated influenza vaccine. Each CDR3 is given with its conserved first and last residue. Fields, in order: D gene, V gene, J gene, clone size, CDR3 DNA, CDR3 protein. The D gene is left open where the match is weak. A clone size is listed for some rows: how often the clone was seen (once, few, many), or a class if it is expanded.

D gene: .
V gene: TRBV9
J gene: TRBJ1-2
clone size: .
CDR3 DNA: TGTGCCAGCAGCGCCCGGACCGGCGGCTACACCTTC
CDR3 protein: CASSARTGGYTF

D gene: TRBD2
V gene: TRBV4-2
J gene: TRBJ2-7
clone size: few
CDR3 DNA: TGTGCCAGCAGCCAAGATGTAGCGGGGACCTACGAGCAGTACTTC
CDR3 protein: CASSQDVAGTYEQYF

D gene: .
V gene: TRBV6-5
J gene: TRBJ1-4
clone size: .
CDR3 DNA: TGTGCCAGCAGTTACGATTCGACTAATGAAAAACTGTTTTTT
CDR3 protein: CASSYDSTNEKLFF

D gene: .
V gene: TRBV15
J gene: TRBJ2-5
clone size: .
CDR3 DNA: TGTGCCACCAGCAGAGCCCCCGGTGCCAAAGAGACCCAGTACTTC
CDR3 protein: CATSRAPGAKETQYF

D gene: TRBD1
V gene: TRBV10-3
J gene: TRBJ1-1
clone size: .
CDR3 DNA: TGTGCCATCAGTGGGACAGGGAACACTGAAGCTTTCTTT
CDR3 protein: CAISGTGNTEAFF

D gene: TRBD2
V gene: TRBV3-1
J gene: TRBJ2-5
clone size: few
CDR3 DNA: TGTGCCAGCAGCCAACGTATGACTAGCGGGACTGTGACCCAGTACTTC
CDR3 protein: CASSQRMTSGTVTQYF

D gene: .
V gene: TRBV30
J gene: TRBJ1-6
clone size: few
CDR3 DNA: TGTGCCTGGATGGATGGGGGGTCCTATAATTCACCCCTCCACTTT
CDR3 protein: CAWMDGGSYNSPLHF

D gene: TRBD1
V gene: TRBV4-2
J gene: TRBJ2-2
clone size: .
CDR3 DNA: TGTGCCAGCAGCCAAGATCTTCAGGGGGCCATTGCCGGGGAGCTGTTTTTT
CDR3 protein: CASSQDLQGAIAGELFF

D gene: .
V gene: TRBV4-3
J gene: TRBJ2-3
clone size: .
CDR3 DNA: TGCGCCAGCAGCCAAGATAACCCAGTCGGGGTTACAGATACGCAGTATTTT
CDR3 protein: CASSQDNPVGVTDTQYF

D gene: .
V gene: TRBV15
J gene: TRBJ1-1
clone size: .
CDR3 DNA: TGTGCCACCAGCACTCCCAGACAAATGAACACTGAAGCTTTCTTT
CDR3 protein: CATSTPRQMNTEAFF

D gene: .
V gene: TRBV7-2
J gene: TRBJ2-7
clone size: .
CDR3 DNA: TGTGCCAGCAGCCGACTGGGGACGTCCTACGAGCAGTACTTC
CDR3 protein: CASSRLGTSYEQYF

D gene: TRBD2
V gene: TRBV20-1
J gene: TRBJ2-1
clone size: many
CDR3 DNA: TGCAGTGCTAGTGATTTTGGCCCTAGCGGGATCTACAATGAGCAGTTCTTC
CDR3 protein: CSASDFGPSGIYNEQFF

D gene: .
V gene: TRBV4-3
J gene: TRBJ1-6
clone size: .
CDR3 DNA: TGCGCCAGCAGCCAAGACCTGTACTCCTATAATTCACCCCTCCACTTT
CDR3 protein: CASSQDLYSYNSPLHF

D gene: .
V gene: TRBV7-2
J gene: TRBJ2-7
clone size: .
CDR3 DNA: TGTGCCAGCAGAAGACAGGCGACGGGGTACGAGCAGTACTTC
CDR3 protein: CASRRQATGYEQYF

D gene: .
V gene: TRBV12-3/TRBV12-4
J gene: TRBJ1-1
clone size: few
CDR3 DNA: TGTGCCAGCAGGGACAGTCGGAACACTGAAGCTTTCTTT
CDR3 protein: CASRDSRNTEAFF

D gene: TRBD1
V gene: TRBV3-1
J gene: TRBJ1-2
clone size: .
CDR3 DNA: TGTGCCAGCAGCCAACGGACAGGGGGCCACTATGGCTACACCTTC
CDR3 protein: CASSQRTGGHYGYTF

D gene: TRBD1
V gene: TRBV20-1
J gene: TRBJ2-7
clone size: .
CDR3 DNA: TGCAGTGCTCCGACTGACAGGGTATACGAGCAGTACTTC
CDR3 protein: CSAPTDRVYEQYF

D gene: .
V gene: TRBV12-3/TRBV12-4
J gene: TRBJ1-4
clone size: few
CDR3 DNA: TGTGCCAGCAGTTTATTGGGGAGAACTAATGAAAAACTGTTTTTT
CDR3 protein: CASSLLGRTNEKLFF

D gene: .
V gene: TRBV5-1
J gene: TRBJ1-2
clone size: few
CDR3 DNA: TGCGCCAGCAGCGTAGGGGGGCGAGGCTATGGCTACACCTTC
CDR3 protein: CASSVGGRGYGYTF

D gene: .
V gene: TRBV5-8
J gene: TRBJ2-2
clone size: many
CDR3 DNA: TGTGCCAGCAGCTACTATCCCACCGGGGAGCTGTTTTTT
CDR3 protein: CASSYYPTGELFF

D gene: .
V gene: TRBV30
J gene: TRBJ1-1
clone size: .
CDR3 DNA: TGTGCCTCGGCACCAGGGACCTCGAACACTGAAGCTTTCTTT
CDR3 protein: CASAPGTSNTEAFF

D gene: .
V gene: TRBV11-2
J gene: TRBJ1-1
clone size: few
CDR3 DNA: TGTGCCAGCAGCTTCGTACAGCCTCCGTGGCCCTTCACTGAAGCTTTCTTT
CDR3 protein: CASSFVQPPWPFTEAFF

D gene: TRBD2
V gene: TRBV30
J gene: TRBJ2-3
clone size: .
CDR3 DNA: TGTGCCTGGAGTGTAGGCGGGAGGAGCACAGATACGCAGTATTTT
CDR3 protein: CAWSVGGRSTDTQYF

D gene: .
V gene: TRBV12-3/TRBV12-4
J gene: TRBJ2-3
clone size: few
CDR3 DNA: TGTGCCAGCAGTTCTTACAGCACAGATACGCAGTATTTT
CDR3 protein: CASSSYSTDTQYF

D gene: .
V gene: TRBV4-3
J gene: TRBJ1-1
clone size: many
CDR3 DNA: TGCGCCAGCAGCCTAAGAGGAAAATTGGACACTGAAGCTTTCTTT
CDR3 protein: CASSLRGKLDTEAFF

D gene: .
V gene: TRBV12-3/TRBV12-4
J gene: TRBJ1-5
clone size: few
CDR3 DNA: TGTGCCAGCAGTCACGGGACCGATTATAGCAATCAGCCCCAGCATTTT
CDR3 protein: CASSHGTDYSNQPQHF

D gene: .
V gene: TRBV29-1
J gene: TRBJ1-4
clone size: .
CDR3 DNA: TGCAGCGTTGAAGCCCAGGGTGAAAAACTGTTTTTT
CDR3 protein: CSVEAQGEKLFF

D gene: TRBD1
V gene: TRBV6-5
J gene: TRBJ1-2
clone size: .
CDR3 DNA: TGTGCCAGCAGTTCGGGACAGGGGGCGTGGGGTGGCTACACCTTC
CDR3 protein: CASSSGQGAWGGYTF

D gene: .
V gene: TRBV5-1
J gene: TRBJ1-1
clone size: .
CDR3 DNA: TGCGCCAGCAGCGAAACAGACGACACTGAAGCTTTCTTT
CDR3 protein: CASSETDDTEAFF

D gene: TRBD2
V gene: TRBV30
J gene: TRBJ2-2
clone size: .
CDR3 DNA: TGTGCCTGCTATAGCGGGGGGTACACCGGGGAGCTGTTTTTT
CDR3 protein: CACYSGGYTGELFF

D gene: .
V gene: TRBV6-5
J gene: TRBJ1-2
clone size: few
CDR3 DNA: TGTGCCAGCAGAGGGGCAGGGGAAGGCGGCTACACCTTC
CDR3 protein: CASRGAGEGGYTF

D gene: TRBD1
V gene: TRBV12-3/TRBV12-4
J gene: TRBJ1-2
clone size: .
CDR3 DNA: TGTGCCAGCAGATCGACAGGGTTCTCTTTTGGCTACACCTTC
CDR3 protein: CASRSTGFSFGYTF

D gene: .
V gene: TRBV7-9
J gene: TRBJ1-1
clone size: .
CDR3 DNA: TGTGCCAGCAGATTCAACCGGGAACGCGAAGCTTTCTTT
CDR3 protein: CASRFNREREAFF

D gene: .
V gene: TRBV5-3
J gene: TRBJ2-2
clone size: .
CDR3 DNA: TGTGCCAGAAGCTTGAGATCGGATGGCTTGCGGAGGGGGGACACGAACACCGGGGAGCTGTTTTTT
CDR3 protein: CARSLRSDGLRRGDTNTGELFF

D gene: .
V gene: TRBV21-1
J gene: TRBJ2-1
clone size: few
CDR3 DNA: TGTGCCAGCAGCACTGACCTGGTTGGGAATGAGCAGTTCTTC
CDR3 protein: CASSTDLVGNEQFF

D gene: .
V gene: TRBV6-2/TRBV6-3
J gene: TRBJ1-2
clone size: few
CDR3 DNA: TGTGCCAGCGGGGGTTTCGACTATGGCTACACCTTC
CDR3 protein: CASGGFDYGYTF

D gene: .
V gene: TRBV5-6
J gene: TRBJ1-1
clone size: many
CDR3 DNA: TGTGCCAGCAGCTTGGTTCGCCTGGGGACTGAAGCTTTCTTT
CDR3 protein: CASSLVRLGTEAFF

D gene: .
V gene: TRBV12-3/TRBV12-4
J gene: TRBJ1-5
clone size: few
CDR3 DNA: TGTGCCAGCACCGGAGGCCTTCAGCCCCAGCATTTT
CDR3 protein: CASTGGLQPQHF

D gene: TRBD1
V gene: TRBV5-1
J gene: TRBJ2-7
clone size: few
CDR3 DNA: TGCGCCAGCAGCTTGGTAGGGGGACAGTCCTTCTACGAGCAGTACTTC
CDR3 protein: CASSLVGGQSFYEQYF

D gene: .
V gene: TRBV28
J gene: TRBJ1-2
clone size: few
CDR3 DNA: TGTGCCAGCACCCGACCGCCTATCTATGGCTACACCTTC
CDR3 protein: CASTRPPIYGYTF

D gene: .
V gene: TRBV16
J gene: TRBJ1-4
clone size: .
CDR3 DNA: TGTGCCAGCAGCCAATCAGGGGGGGCGCAGGCTCCCCACACAACTAATGAAAAACTGTTTTTT
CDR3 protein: CASSQSGGAQAPHTTNEKLFF

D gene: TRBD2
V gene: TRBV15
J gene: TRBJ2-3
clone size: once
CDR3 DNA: TGTGCCACCAGCAGAGGAGAGCGGGACACAGATACGCAGTATTTT
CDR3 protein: CATSRGERDTDTQYF

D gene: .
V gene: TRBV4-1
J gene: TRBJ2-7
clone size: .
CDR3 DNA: TGCGCCAGCAGCCAAGATGCCCCGGACAGCGCCTACGAGCAGTACTTC
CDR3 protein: CASSQDAPDSAYEQYF

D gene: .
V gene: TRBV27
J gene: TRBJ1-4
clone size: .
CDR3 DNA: TGTGCCAGCACCAACGAGATTGGAAAACTGTTTTTT
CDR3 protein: CASTNEIGKLFF

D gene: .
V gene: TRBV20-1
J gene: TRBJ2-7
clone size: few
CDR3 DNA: TGCAGTGCTAGAGAGTCTAGCTTAAGCTCCTACGAGCAGTACTTC
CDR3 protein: CSARESSLSSYEQYF

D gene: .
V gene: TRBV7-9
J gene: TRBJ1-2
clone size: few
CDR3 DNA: TGTGCCAGCAGCTTACCGACGAAAAACTATGGCTACACCTTC
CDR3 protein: CASSLPTKNYGYTF

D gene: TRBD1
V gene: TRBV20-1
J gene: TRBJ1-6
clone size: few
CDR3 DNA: TGCAGTGCTTTACCGGGACAGGGGGTCCCCTATAATTCACCCCTCCACTTT
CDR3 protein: CSALPGQGVPYNSPLHF

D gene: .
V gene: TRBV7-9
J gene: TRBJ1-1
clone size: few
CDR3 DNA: TGTGCCAGCAGCTCGCTGGGGGCCACTGAAGCTTTCTTT
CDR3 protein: CASSSLGATEAFF

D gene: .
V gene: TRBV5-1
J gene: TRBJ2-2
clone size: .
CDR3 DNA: TGCGCCAGCAGCCGGGACTCAAACACCGGGGAGCTGTTTTTT
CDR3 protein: CASSRDSNTGELFF

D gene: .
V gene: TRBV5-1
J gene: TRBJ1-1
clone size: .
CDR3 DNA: TGCGCCAGCAGACCCCAGACGAATCGGGGGGACACTGAAGCTTTCTTT
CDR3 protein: CASRPQTNRGDTEAFF

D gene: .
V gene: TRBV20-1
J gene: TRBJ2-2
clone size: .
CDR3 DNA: TGCAGTGCTAGAGATTTGGGTGGGAGGTTGAGCGGGGAGCTGTTTTTT
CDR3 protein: CSARDLGGRLSGELFF

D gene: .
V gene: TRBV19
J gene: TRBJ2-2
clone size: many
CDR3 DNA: TGTGCCAGTAGTAGGTGGTCCGGGGAGCTGTTTTTT
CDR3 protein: CASSRWSGELFF

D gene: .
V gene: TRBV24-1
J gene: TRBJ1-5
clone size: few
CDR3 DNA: TGTGCCACCAGTGATGGGGCAGTCAATCAGCCCCAGCATTTT
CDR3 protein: CATSDGAVNQPQHF

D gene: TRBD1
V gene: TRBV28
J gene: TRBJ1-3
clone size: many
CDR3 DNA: TGTGCCAGCAGTTTGGTGGGGACAGCTTCTGGAAACACCATATATTTT
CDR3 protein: CASSLVGTASGNTIYF

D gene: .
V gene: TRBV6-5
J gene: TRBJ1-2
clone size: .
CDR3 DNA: TGTGCCAGCAGTTACTCTTTTGGGAAAAACTATGGCTACACCTTC
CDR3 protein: CASSYSFGKNYGYTF

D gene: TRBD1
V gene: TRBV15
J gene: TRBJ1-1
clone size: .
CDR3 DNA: TGTGCCACCAGCTTCGCCCAGGGGGCAGGGACTGAAGCTTTCTTT
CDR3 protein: CATSFAQGAGTEAFF